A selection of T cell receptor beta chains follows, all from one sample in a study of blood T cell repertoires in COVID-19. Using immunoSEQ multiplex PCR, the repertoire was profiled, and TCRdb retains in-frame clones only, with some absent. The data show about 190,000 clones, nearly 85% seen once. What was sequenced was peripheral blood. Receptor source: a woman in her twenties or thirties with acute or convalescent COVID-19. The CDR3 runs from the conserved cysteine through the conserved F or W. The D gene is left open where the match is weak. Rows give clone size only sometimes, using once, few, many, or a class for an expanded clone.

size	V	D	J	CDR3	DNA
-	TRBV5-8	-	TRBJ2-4	CASSLGIAQGMVDIQYF	TGTGCCAGCAGCTTGGGTATCGCCCAGGGAATGGTGGACATTCAGTACTTC
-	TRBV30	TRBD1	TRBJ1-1	CAWEHTGTGGTEAFF	TGTGCCTGGGAGCATACCGGGACAGGGGGTACTGAAGCTTTCTTT
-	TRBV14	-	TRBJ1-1	CASSQPGQQAFF	TGTGCCAGCAGCCAACCCGGACAGCAAGCTTTCTTT
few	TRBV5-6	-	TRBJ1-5	CASSFRGVRNQPQHF	TGTGCCAGCAGCTTTCGGGGGGTCAGAAATCAGCCCCAGCATTTT
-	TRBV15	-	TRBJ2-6	CATSRGEDRFGANVLTF	TGTGCCACCAGCAGAGGGGAGGACAGGTTTGGGGCCAACGTCCTGACTTTC
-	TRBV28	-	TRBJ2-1	CASSLSRDSFTGEQFF	TGTGCCAGCAGTTTATCTCGCGACAGTTTTACGGGTGAGCAGTTCTTC
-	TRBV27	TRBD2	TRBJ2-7	CASRLRGGGEQYF	TGTGCCAGCAGACTCCGGGGGGGAGGCGAGCAGTACTTC
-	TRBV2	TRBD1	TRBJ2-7	CASSEGTGEQYF	TGTGCCAGCAGTGAAGGGACAGGGGAGCAGTACTTC
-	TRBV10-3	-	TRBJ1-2	CAISADTSNYGYTF	TGTGCCATCAGTGCGGACACTTCGAACTATGGCTACACCTTC
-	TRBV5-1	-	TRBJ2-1	CASSLAGGGQFF	TGCGCCAGCAGCTTGGCCGGAGGTGGGCAGTTCTTC
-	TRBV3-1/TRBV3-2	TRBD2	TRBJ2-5	CASSQELAGAQETQYF	TGTGCCAGCAGCCAAGAGCTAGCGGGGGCCCAAGAGACCCAGTACTTC
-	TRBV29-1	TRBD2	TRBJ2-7	CSVEFTSGPNYEQYF	TGCAGCGTTGAGTTCACTAGCGGGCCCAACTACGAGCAGTACTTC
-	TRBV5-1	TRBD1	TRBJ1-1	CANSLAGGEAFF	TGCGCCAACAGCTTGGCAGGGGGTGAAGCTTTCTTT
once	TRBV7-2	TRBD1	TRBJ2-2	CASRNGQGSTGELFF	TGTGCCAGCAGAAATGGACAGGGGTCCACCGGGGAGCTGTTTTTT
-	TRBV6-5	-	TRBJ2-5	CATTPGRGETQYF	TGTGCCACCACCCCCGGACGGGGAGAGACCCAGTACTTC
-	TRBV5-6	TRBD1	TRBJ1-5	CASSFGQVAQPQHF	TGTGCCAGCAGCTTCGGACAGGTTGCTCAGCCCCAGCATTTT
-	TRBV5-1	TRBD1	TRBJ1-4	CASSIQGAGEKLFF	TGCGCCAGCTCGATCCAGGGGGCTGGAGAAAAACTGTTTTTT
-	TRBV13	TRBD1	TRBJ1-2	CASSPRQGTATF	TGTGCCAGCAGCCCCCGACAGGGCACTGCGACCTTC
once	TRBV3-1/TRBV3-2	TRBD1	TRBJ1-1	CASSRGQGVKKNTEAFF	TGTGCCAGCAGCCGAGGACAGGGGGTCAAAAAGAACACTGAAGCTTTCTTT
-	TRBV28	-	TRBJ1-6	CASSFRGAVYSPLHF	TGTGCCAGCAGTTTTCGGGGGGCTGTTTATTCACCCCTCCACTTT
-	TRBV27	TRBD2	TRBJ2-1	CASSPHREADNEQFF	TGTGCCAGCAGCCCTCACCGGGAGGCCGACAATGAGCAGTTCTTC
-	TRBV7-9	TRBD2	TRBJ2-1	CASSIGTSGNEQFF	TGTGCCAGCAGCATAGGGACTAGCGGCAATGAGCAGTTCTTC
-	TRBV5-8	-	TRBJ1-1	CASSLVGVLKAFF	TGTGCCAGCAGCTTGGTTGGAGTCTTAAAAGCTTTCTTT
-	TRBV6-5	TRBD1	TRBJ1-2	CASSSGQVDGYTF	TGTGCCAGCAGTTCCGGACAGGTTGATGGCTACACCTTC
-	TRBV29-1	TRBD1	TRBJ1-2	CSVPAPGQGKGYTF	TGCAGCGTACCTGCCCCGGGACAGGGAAAGGGCTACACCTTC
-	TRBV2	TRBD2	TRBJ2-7	CASSEDLHRPGLAGGPYEQYF	TGTGCCAGCAGTGAAGATTTGCACAGGCCTGGACTAGCGGGGGGCCCCTACGAGCAGTACTTC
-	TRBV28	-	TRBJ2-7	CASRPAGLALYEQYF	TGTGCCAGCAGGCCGGCGGGATTGGCCCTCTACGAGCAGTACTTC
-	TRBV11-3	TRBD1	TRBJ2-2	CASSTDRVGTGELFF	TGTGCCAGCAGTACCGACAGGGTCGGTACCGGGGAGCTGTTTTTT
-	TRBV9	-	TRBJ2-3	CASSPEASRSDTQYF	TGTGCCAGCAGCCCAGAGGCCAGCCGGTCAGATACGCAGTATTTT
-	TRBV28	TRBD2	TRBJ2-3	CASRKSGTSTDTQYF	TGTGCCAGCAGGAAGAGCGGGACTAGTACAGATACGCAGTATTTT
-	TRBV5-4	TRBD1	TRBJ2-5	CASSENLPGQAGRTQYF	TGTGCCAGCAGCGAGAACTTGCCGGGACAGGCGGGTAGGACCCAGTACTTC
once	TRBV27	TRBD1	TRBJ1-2	CASSLLGDRMGGYTF	TGTGCCAGCAGTTTGTTAGGGGACAGGATGGGCGGCTACACCTTC
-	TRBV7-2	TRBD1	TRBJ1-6	CASRNIVGRGTNSPLHF	TGTGCCAGCAGAAACATCGTTGGCAGGGGGACCAATTCACCCCTCCACTTT